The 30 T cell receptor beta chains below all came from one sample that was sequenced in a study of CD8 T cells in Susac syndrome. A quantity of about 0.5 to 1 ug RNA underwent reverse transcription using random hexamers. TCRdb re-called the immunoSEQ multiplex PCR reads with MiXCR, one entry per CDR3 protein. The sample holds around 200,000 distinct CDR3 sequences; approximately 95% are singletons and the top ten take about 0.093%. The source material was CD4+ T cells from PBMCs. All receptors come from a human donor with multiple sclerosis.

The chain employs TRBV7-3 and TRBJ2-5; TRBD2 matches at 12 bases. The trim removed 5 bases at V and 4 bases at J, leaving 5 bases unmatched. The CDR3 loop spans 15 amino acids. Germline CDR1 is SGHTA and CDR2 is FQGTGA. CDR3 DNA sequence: TGTGCCAGCAGCCGACAGGGACTAGCGGGAGAGACCCAGTACTTC. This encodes CASSRQGLAGETQYF.

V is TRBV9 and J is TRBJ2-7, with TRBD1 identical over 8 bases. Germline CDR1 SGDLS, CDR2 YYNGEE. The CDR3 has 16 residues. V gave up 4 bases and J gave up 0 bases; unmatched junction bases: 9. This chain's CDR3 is CASSRTGQGSSYEQYF. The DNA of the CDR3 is TGTGCCAGCAGCCGTACAGGACAGGGCAGCTCCTACGAGCAGTACTTC.

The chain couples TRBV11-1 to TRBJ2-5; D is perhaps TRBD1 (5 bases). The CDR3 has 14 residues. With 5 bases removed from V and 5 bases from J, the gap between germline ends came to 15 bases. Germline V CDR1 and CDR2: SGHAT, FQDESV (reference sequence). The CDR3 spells CASSAGDSRETQYF. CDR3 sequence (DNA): TGTGCCAGCAGCGCTGGTGACAGCCGCGAGACCCAGTACTTC.

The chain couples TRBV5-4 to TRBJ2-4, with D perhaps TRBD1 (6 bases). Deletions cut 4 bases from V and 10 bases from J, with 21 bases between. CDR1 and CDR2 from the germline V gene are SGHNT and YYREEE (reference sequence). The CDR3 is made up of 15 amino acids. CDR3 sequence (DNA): TGTGCCAGCAGCAGCTTGGGGGCCGTAGGAGGAATTCAGTACTTC. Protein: CASSSLGAVGGIQYF.

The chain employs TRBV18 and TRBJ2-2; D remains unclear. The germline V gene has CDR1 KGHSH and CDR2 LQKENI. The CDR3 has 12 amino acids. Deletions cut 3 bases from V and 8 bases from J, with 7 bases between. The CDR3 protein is CASSPTGGELFF. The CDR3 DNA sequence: TGTGCCAGCTCACCTACCGGAGGGGAGCTGTTTTTT.

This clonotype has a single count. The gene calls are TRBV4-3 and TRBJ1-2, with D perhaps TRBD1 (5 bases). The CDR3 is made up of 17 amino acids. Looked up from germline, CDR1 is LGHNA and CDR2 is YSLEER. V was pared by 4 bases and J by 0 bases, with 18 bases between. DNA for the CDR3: TGCGCCAGCAGCCCTACCAAAGGGGTCAGGGCTAACTATGGCTACACCTTC. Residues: CASSPTKGVRANYGYTF.

The CDR3 is CASSPPGQGKNIQYF. CDR3 bases: TGTGCCAGCAGCCCCCCGGGACAGGGAAAAAACATTCAGTACTTC. The chain links TRBV7-2 to TRBJ2-4; 9 bases line up with TRBD1. The length of the CDR3 is 15 residues. The ends lost 5 bases at V and 4 bases at J; junction bases unmatched: 6. Germline values: CDR1 SGHTA, CDR2 FQGNSA.

The CDR3 protein is CSAKSVTTNEKLFF. The CDR3, as DNA: TGCAGTGCCAAAAGCGTAACAACTAATGAAAAACTGTTTTTT. V is TRBV20-1 and J is TRBJ1-4; no firm D call. V was cut by 6 bases and J by 0 bases, with 11 bases left in between. Germline V lookup: CDR1 DFQATT, CDR2 SNEGSKA (reference sequence). The CDR3 consists of 14 residues.

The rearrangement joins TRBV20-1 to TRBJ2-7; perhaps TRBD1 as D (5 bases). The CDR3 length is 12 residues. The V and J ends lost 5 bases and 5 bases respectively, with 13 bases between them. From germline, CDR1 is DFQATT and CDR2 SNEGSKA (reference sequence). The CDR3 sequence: CSAYDSGHEQYF. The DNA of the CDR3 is TGCAGTGCTTATGACAGTGGCCACGAGCAGTACTTC.

CDR3 bases: TGCAGCGTGCAGTCAGGAGACTATGGCTACACCTTC. It yields the protein CSVQSGDYGYTF. The genes are TRBV29-1 and TRBJ1-2; unclear D gene. Germline values: CDR1 SQVTM, CDR2 ANQGSEA. CDR3 size: 12 residues. The V end lost 6 bases, the J end lost 3 bases, and 11 bases lay between the germline ends. The full variable domain, in which reference TRBV29-1 and TRBJ1-2 provide the parts outside the CDR3, is SAVISQKPSRDICQRGTSLTIQCQVDSQVTMMFWYRQQPGQSLTLIATANQGSEATYESGFVIDKFPISRPNLTFSTLTVSNMSPEDSSIYLCSVQSGDYGYTFGSGTRLTVV.

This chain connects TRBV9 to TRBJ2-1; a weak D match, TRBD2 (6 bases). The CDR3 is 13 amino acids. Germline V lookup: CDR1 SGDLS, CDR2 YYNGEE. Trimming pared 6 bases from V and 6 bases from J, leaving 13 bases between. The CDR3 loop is CASNAGGLNEQFF. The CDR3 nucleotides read TGTGCCAGCAACGCCGGGGGTCTCAATGAGCAGTTCTTC.

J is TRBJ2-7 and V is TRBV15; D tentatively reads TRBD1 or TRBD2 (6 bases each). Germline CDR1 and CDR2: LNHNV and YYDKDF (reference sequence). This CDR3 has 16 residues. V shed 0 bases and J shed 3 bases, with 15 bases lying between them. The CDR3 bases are TGTGCCACCAGCAGAGATCTAGGGGGGCCGCGCTACGAGCAGTACTTC. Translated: CATSRDLGGPRYEQYF.

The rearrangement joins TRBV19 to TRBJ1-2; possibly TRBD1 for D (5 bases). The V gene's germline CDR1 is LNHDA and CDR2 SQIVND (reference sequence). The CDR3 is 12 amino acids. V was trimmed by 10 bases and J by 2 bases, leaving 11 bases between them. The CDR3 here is CAIRDRNYGYTF. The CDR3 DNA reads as TGTGCCATCCGGGACCGGAACTATGGCTACACCTTC.

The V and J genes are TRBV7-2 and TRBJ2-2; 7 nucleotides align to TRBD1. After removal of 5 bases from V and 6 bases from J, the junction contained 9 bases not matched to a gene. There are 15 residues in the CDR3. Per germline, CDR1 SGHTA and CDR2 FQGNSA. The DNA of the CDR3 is TGTGCCAGCAGCGCCCGACAGGGAGTGGCCGGGGAGCTGTTTTTT. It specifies CASSARQGVAGELFF. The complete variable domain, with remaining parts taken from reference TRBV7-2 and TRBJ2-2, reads GAGVSQSPSNKVTEKGKDVELRCDPISGHTALYWYRQSLGQGLEFLIYFQGNSAPDKSGLPSDRFSAERTGGSVSTLTIQRTQQEDSAVYLCASSARQGVAGELFFGEGSRLTVL.

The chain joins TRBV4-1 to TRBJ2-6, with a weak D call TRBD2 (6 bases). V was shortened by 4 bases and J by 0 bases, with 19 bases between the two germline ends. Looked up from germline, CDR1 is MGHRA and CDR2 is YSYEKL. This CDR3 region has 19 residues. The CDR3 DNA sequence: TGCGCCAGCAGCCTCCCGGAGGGACGGACGCTCTCTGGGGCCAACGTCCTGACTTTC. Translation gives CASSLPEGRTLSGANVLTF.

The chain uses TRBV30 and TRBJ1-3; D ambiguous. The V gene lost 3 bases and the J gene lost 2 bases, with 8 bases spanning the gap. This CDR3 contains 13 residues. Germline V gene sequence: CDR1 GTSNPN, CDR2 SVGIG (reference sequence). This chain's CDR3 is CAWRYGPGNTIYF. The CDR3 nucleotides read TGTGCCTGGAGGTACGGACCTGGAAACACCATATATTTT.

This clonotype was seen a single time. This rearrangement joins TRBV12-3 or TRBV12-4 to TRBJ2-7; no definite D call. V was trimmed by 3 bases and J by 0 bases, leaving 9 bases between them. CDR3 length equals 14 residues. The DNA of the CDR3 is TGTGCCAGCAGTTTCCTTCACAGCTCCTACGAGCAGTACTTC. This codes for CASSFLHSSYEQYF.

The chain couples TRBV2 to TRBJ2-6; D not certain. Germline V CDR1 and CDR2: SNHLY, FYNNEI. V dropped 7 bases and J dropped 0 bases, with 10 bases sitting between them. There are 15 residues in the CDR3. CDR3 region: CASNPDASGANVLTF. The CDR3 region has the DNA TGTGCCAGCAACCCGGACGCCTCTGGGGCCAACGTCCTGACTTTC. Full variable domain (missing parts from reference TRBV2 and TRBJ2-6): EPEVTQTPSHQVTQMGQEVILRCVPISNHLYFYWYRQILGQKVEFLVSFYNNEISEKSEIFDDQFSVERPDGSNFTLKIRSTKLEDSAMYFCASNPDASGANVLTFGAGSRLTVL.

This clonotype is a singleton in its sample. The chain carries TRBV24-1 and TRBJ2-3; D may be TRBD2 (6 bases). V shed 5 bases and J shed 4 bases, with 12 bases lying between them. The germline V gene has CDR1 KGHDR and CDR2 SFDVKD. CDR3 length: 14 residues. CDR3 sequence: CATSVGLAADTQYF. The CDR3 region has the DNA TGTGCCACCAGTGTGGGACTGGCGGCAGATACGCAGTATTTT.

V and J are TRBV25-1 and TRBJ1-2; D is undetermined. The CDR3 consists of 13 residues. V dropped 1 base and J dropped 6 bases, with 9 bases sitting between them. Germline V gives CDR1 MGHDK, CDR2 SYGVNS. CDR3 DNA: TGTGCCAGCAGTGAATGGGGTTTTGATGGCTACACCTTC. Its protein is CASSEWGFDGYTF.

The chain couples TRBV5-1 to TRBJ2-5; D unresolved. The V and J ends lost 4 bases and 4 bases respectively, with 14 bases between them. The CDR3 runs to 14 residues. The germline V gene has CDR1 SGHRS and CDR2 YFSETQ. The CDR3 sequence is CASSGTGPGETQYF. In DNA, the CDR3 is TGCGCCAGCAGCGGCACCGGACCCGGAGAGACCCAGTACTTC. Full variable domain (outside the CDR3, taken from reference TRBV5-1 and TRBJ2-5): KAGVTQTPRYLIKTRGQQVTLSCSPISGHRSVSWYQQTPGQGLQFLFEYFSETQRNKGNFPGRFSGRQFSNSRSEMNVSTLELGDSALYLCASSGTGPGETQYFGPGTRLLVL.

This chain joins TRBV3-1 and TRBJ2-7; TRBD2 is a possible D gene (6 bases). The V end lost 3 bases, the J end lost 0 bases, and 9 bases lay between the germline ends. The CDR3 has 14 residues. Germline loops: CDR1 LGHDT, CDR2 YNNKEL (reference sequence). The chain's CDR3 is CASSQHGSSYEQYF. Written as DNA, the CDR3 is TGTGCCAGCAGCCAGCACGGGAGCTCCTACGAGCAGTACTTC.

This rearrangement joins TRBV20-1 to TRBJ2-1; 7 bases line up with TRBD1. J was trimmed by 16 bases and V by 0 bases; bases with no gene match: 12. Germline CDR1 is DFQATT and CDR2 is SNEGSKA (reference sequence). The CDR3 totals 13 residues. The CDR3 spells CSARDSDRAMIFF. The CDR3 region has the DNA TGCAGTGCTAGAGATTCCGACAGGGCAATGATATTCTTC.

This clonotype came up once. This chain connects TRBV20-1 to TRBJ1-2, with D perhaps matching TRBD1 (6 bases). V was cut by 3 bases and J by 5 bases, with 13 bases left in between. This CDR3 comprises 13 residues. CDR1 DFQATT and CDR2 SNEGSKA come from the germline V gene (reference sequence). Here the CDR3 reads CSASLQGFYGYTF. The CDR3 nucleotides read TGCAGTGCTAGCCTACAGGGTTTTTATGGCTACACCTTC.

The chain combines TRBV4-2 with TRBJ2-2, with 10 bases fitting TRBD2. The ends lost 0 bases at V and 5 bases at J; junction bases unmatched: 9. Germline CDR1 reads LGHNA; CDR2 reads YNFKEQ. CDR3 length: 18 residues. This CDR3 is CASSQDLALSGGTGELFF. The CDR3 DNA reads TGTGCCAGCAGCCAAGATCTTGCCCTTAGCGGGGGGACCGGGGAGCTGTTTTTT.

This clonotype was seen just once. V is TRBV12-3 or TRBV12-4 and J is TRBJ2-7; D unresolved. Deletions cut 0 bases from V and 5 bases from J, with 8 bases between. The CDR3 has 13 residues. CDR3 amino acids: CASSLALGDEQYF. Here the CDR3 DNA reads TGTGCCAGCAGTTTAGCGTTAGGCGACGAGCAGTACTTC.

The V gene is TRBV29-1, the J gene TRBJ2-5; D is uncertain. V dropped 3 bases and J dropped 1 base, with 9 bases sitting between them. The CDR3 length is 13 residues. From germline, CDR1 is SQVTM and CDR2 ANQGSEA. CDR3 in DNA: TGCAGCGTTGACTCAAGACTCCAAGAGACCCAGTACTTC. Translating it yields CSVDSRLQETQYF.

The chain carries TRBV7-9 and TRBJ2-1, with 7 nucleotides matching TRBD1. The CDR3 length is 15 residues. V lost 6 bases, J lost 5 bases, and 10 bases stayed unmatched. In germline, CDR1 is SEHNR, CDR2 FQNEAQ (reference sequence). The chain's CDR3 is CASRRGGSGDNEQFF. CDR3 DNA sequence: TGTGCCAGCAGAAGAGGGGGCTCTGGAGACAATGAGCAGTTCTTC.

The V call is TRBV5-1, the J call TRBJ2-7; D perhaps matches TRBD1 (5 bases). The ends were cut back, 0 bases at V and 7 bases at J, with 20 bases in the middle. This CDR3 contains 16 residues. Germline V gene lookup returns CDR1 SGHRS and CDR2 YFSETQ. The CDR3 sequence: CASSLGQFGAGKEQYF. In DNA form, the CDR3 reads TGCGCCAGCAGCTTGGGTCAATTTGGGGCAGGGAAAGAGCAGTACTTC. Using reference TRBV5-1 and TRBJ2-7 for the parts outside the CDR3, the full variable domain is KAGVTQTPRYLIKTRGQQVTLSCSPISGHRSVSWYQQTPGQGLQFLFEYFSETQRNKGNFPGRFSGRQFSNSRSEMNVSTLELGDSALYLCASSLGQFGAGKEQYFGPGTRLTVT.

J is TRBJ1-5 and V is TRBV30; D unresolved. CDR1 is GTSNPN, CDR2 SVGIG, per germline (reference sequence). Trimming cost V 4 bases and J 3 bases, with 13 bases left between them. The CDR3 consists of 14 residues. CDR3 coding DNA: TGTGCCTGGAATACTGCCAGGTCCAATCAGCCCCAGCATTTT. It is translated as CAWNTARSNQPQHF.